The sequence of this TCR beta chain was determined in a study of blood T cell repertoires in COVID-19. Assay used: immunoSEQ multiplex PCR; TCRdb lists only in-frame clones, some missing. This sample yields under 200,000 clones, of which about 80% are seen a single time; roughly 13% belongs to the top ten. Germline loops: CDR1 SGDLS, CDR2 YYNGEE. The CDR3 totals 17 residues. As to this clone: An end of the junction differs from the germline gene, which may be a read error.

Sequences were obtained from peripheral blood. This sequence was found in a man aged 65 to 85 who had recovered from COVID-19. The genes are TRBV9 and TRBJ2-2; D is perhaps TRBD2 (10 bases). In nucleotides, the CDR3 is TGCGCCAGCAGCGGGGGGGGGACAGGGACGAACACCGGGGAGCTGTTTTTT. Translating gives CASSGGGTGTNTGELFF. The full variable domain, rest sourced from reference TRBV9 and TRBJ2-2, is DSGVTQTPKHLITATGQRVTLRCSPRSGDLSVYWYQQSLDQGLQFLIQYYNGEERAKGNILERFSAQQFPDLHSELNLSSLELGDSALYFCASSGGGTGTNTGELFFGEGSRLTVL.